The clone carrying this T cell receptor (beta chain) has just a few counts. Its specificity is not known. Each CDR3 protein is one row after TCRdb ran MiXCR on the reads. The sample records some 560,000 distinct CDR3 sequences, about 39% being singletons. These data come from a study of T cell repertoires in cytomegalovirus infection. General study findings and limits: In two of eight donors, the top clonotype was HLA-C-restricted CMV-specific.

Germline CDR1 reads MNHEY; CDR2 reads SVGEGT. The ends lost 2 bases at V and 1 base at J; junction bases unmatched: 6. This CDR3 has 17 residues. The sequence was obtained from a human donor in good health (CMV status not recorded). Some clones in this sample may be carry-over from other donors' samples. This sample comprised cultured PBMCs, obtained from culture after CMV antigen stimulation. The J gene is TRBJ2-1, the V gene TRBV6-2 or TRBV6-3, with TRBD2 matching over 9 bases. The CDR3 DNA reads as TGTGCCAGCAGTTACCAGCGGGAGGCGGTATCCTACAATGAGCAGTTCTTC. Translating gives CASSYQREAVSYNEQFF.